What follows describes a single TCR beta chain. The data derive from a study of blood T cell repertoires in COVID-19. Study-level background: COVID-19 samples from acute and convalescent phases originated in the United States, Italy and Spain. T cells, B-cell-depleted T cells, or PBMCs provided the cDNA or gDNA that served as material.

In the study's own analysis: Estimation of nucleated cell counts relied on the amplification of reference gene primers. Produced via immunoSEQ multiplex PCR; TCRdb's table is partial and in-frame only. The D gene and trimming were derived from the DNA, and the V and J assignments and clone size from that table. The sample contains 350,000 to 400,000 clones, 91% of which appear only once. Material: PBMCs or T cells enriched from blood (not recorded which). This sequence was found in a woman between 40 and 55 years old who had been exposed to COVID-19.

In DNA, the CDR3 is TGTGCCTGGACGATAGGGGTTGGGGGCTACACCTTC. Protein product: CAWTIGVGGYTF. The chain employs TRBV30 and TRBJ1-2; D perhaps matches TRBD1 (5 bases). Trimming pared 4 bases from V and 8 bases from J, leaving 14 bases between. CDR1 and CDR2 from the germline V gene are GTSNPN and SVGIG (reference sequence). The CDR3 covers 12 residues. The full variable domain, completed using reference TRBV30 and TRBJ1-2, is SQTIHQWPATLVQPVGSPLSLECTVEGTSNPNLYWYRQAAGRGLQLLFYSVGIGQISSEVPQNLSASRPQDRQFILSSKKLLLSDSGFYLCAWTIGVGGYTFGSGTRLTVV.